The present TCR beta chain was sequenced within a study of shared clonotypes between healthy human individuals. Overall study findings and caveats: Generation probability values for non-shared clonotypes were lower than those for clonotypes shared by all four donors. Tissue TCR repertoires likely differ from these blood-only repertoires.

Concerning this clone itself: As yet, its antigen is unknown.

V was cut by 7 bases and J by 6 bases, with 19 bases left in between. Per germline, CDR1 SGHNT and CDR2 YYREEE (reference sequence). The CDR3 sequence is 14 residues long. Assay execution proceeded at the deep level. Using immunoSEQ multiplex PCR, the repertoire was profiled, and TCRdb retains in-frame clones only, with some absent. The sample lists about 820,000 clones, around 93% occurring once. In the naive CD8 group, cells lacked CD45RO and were positively selected for CCR7, so terminally differentiated effector memory CD45RA+ cells were left out. The donor population consisted of healthy HIV-negative adults with no recent acute infections or vaccinations.

Material for sequencing was naive CD8+ T cells sorted from blood. The rearrangement uses TRBV5-4 and TRBJ1-1; a possible D gene is TRBD1 (5 bases). The receptor comes from a man aged 25-40 years in good health. This CDR3 is CASFGAPLGSEAFF. Written as DNA, the CDR3 is TGTGCCAGCTTCGGGGCGCCTCTAGGTTCTGAAGCTTTCTTT.